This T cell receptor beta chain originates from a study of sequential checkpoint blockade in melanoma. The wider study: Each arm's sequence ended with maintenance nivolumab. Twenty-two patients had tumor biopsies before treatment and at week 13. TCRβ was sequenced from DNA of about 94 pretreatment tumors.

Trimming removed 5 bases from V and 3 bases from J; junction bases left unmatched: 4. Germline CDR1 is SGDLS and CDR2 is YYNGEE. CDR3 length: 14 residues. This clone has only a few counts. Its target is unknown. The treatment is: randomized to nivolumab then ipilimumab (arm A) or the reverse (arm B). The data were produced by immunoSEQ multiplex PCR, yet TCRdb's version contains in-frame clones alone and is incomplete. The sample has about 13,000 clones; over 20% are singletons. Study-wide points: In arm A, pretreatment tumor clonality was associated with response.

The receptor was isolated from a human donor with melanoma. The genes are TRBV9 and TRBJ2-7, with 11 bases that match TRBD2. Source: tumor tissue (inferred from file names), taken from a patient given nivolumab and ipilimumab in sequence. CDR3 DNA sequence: TGTGCCAGCAGTGCCGGGACTAGCGGCTACGAGCAGTACTTC. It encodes CASSAGTSGYEQYF.